Sequencing of this T cell receptor (beta chain) was carried out in a study of T-cell memory formation after mild COVID-19. This clonotype has just a few counts. The CDR3 totals 11 residues. CDR1 and CDR2 (germline): SEHNR, FQNEAQ (reference sequence). Trimming stripped 11 bases from V and 5 bases from J, with 12 bases between. MiXCR, applied by TCRdb to the 5' RACE reads, yields one record per CDR3 protein. The sample contains 260,000 or so distinct CDR3 sequences, 15% to 20% of which appear only once. The chain couples TRBV7-9 to TRBJ2-5, with D perhaps matching TRBD2 (6 bases). Source material: PBMCs or a T cell subset sorted from them (not recorded which). The sequence was obtained from a man aged 18 to 30 who had mild COVID-19 (a few samples of this study predate the infection). Cell type and time point are not known. As DNA, the CDR3 is TGTGCCGGCCTGGAGGGGGAGACCCAGTACTTC. Protein product: CAGLEGETQYF.